The 27 T cell receptor beta chains below were found in one sample sequenced in a study of blood T cell repertoires in COVID-19. Sequencing used immunoSEQ multiplex PCR; TCRdb keeps in-frame clones, though not all of them. The sample carries 300,000 to 450,000 clones, around 85% recorded once. The sequenced material came from peripheral blood. The receptors derive from a woman between 18 and 29 years old with acute or convalescent COVID-19.

This chain links TRBV6-1 with TRBJ2-1; the match to TRBD1 covers 7 bases. Per germline, CDR1 MNHNS and CDR2 SASEGT. The CDR3 runs 16 residues. After removal of 3 bases from V and 6 bases from J, the junction contained 11 bases not matched to a gene. The CDR3 sequence: CASSEGGTAIFNEQFF. CDR3 nucleotide sequence: TGTGCCAGCAGTGAGGGTGGGACAGCCATTTTCAATGAGCAGTTCTTC.

The rearrangement links TRBV5-8 to TRBJ2-7, with TRBD2 identical over 7 bases. Trimming took 2 bases from V and 5 from J; bases not matched to a gene: 7. The CDR3 is 14 residues long. The germline gives CDR1 SGHTS, CDR2 YDEGEE. CDR3 sequence reads: CASSLSGDGDEQYF. The CDR3 DNA reads as TGTGCCAGCAGCTTAAGCGGGGACGGCGACGAGCAGTACTTC.

With respect to this clone: The same CDR3 also results from other DNA sequences found in this sample. The chain joins TRBV19 to TRBJ2-7; 9 bases are a match to TRBD1. V lost 6 bases to trimming and J lost 1 base; unmatched junction nucleotides: 4. Germline loops: CDR1 LNHDA, CDR2 SQIVND (reference sequence). The CDR3 is 14 residues long. The CDR3 nucleotides read TGTGCCAGTAGCGCCGGGACAGGGTCCTACGAGCAGTACTTC. Amino acid sequence: CASSAGTGSYEQYF.

The genes are TRBV24-1 and TRBJ2-7; D may be TRBD2 (6 bases). CDR1 and CDR2 from the germline V gene are KGHDR and SFDVKD. The length of the CDR3 is 14 residues. The germline V and J ends were trimmed by 3 bases and 2 bases, with 10 bases remaining between them. CDR3 sequence: CATSDPGTPYEQYF. The CDR3 DNA reads as TGTGCCACCAGTGATCCTGGGACTCCCTACGAGCAGTACTTC.

This chain uses TRBV27 with TRBJ2-3; 12 nucleotides agree with TRBD2. The V and J ends lost 4 bases and 8 bases, in that order; junction bases with no gene match: 4. CDR1 is MNHEY and CDR2 is SMNVEV in the germline V gene (reference sequence). There are 14 residues in the CDR3. The CDR3 here is CASSSTSGGPTQYF. In DNA form, the CDR3 reads TGTGCCAGCAGTTCGACTAGCGGGGGTCCTACGCAGTATTTT.

The J gene is TRBJ2-3, the V gene TRBV5-4, with D possibly TRBD2 on 6 matching bases. Germline CDR1 reads SGHNT; CDR2 reads YYREEE (reference sequence). CDR3 length equals 14 residues. V dropped 4 bases and J dropped 3 bases, with 12 bases sitting between them. DNA for the CDR3: TGTGCCAGCAGCACGGCCGGGACTACAGATACGCAGTATTTT. This encodes CASSTAGTTDTQYF.

The chain combines TRBV7-2 with TRBJ2-7; TRBD1 might be the D (6 bases). This CDR3 region has 13 residues. Trimming shortened V by 5 bases and J by 3 bases, and 11 bases separated the two germline ends. CDR1 is SGHTA, CDR2 FQGNSA, per germline. CDR3 in amino acids: CASSPGHLYEQYF. The CDR3, as DNA: TGTGCCAGCAGCCCGGGACACCTCTACGAGCAGTACTTC.

CDR3: CASSNQISNQPQHF. Written as DNA, the CDR3 is TGTGCCAGCAGCAACCAGATAAGCAATCAGCCCCAGCATTTT. This chain uses TRBV14 with TRBJ1-5; D is undetermined. The ends were cut back, 5 bases at V and 1 base at J, with 9 bases in the middle. CDR3 length equals 14 residues. Germline V gene lookup returns CDR1 SGHDN and CDR2 FVKESK.

In this sample, this clone turned up once. The chain is built from TRBV30 and TRBJ2-5, with D perhaps matching TRBD2 (7 bases). The CDR3 has 14 residues. With 5 bases removed from V and 1 base from J, the gap between germline ends came to 14 bases. The V gene's germline CDR1 is GTSNPN and CDR2 SVGIG (reference sequence). The DNA for the CDR3 is TGTGCCTGGGGACCGGGGGGCTTCCAAGAGACCCAGTACTTC. Translating gives CAWGPGGFQETQYF.

The J gene is TRBJ1-2, the V gene TRBV28; unclear D gene. V was cut by 5 bases and J by 2 bases, with 6 bases left in between. This CDR3 has 12 amino acids. The V gene's germline CDR1 is MDHEN and CDR2 SYDVKM. For the CDR3, the DNA is TGTGCCAGCAGTCCCCCGAACTATGGCTACACCTTC. It specifies CASSPPNYGYTF.

The chain recombines TRBV7-9 with TRBJ1-1, with D hard to call. This CDR3 comprises 14 residues. Germline assignment: CDR1 SEHNR and CDR2 FQNEAQ (reference sequence). V dropped 6 bases and J dropped 0 bases, with 11 bases sitting between them. In DNA, the CDR3 is TGTGCCAGCAGACATGGACTTCTGAACACTGAAGCTTTCTTT. Translation: CASRHGLLNTEAFF.

J is TRBJ1-2 and V is TRBV14; a weak D match, TRBD1 (6 bases). In germline, CDR1 is SGHDN, CDR2 FVKESK. Trimming removed 1 base from V and 1 base from J, with 10 bases in between. This CDR3 spans 15 amino acids. CDR3 nucleotide sequence: TGTGCCAGCAGCCAAGGTGACAGGAATAACTATGGCTACACCTTC. Translation: CASSQGDRNNYGYTF. Complete variable domain (other parts from reference TRBV14 and TRBJ1-2): EAGVTQFPSHSVIEKGQTVTLRCDPISGHDNLYWYRRVMGKEIKFLLHFVKESKQDESGMPNNRFLAERTGGTYSTLKVQPAELEDSGVYFCASSQGDRNNYGYTFGSGTRLTVV.

The chain combines TRBV3-1 (or the pseudogene TRBV3-2) with TRBJ1-1; D is ambiguous. Deletions cut 1 base from V and 1 base from J, with 16 bases between. The CDR3 runs to 17 residues. Germline V lookup: CDR1 LGHDT, CDR2 YNNKEL (reference sequence). The CDR3 DNA is TGTGCCAGCAGCCAAGGTCGGGGTATCCAGAAGAACACTGAAGCTTTCTTT. Protein sequence: CASSQGRGIQKNTEAFF.

This clone has more than one count but fewer than ten. This sequence joins TRBV5-1 and TRBJ2-2; 9 nucleotides agree with TRBD1. This CDR3 is 17 amino acids long. V lost 0 bases and J lost 6; bases outside the gene matches: 9. From germline, CDR1 is SGHRS and CDR2 YFSETQ. The CDR3: CASSLEALRDRAGELFF. The CDR3, as DNA: TGCGCCAGCAGCTTGGAAGCCCTCCGGGACAGGGCCGGGGAGCTGTTTTTT.

This clone appeared a few times. This chain connects TRBV19 to TRBJ1-1; D perhaps matches TRBD1 (5 bases). This CDR3 is 14 amino acids long. The germline gives CDR1 LNHDA, CDR2 SQIVND (reference sequence). Trimming pared 7 bases from V and 1 base from J, leaving 13 bases between. CDR3 residues: CASTVRGKNTEAFF. CDR3 coding DNA: TGTGCCAGTACGGTAAGGGGCAAGAACACTGAAGCTTTCTTT.

V and J are TRBV5-4 and TRBJ2-2; D possibly corresponds to TRBD1 (5 bases). V was cut by 3 bases and J by 1 base, with 7 bases left in between. The length of the CDR3 is 14 residues. From germline, CDR1 is SGHNT and CDR2 YYREEE (reference sequence). The DNA for the CDR3 is TGTGCCAGCAGCTCCGGACAGAACACCGGGGAGCTGTTTTTT. This sequence encodes CASSSGQNTGELFF.

V is TRBV5-1 and J is TRBJ2-5, with TRBD2 matching 13 bases. The CDR3 has 15 amino acids. Germline-derived CDR1 and CDR2 are SGHRS and YFSETQ. V was pared by 4 bases and J by 4 bases, with 4 bases of the junction left unmatched. Written as DNA, the CDR3 is TGCGCCAGCAGCCCGGGACTAGCGGGACTAGAGACCCAGTACTTC. It translates to CASSPGLAGLETQYF.

J is TRBJ2-7 and V is TRBV6-6; D gene uncertain. Between the trimmed V and J ends, which lost 10 bases and 4 bases, there was a span of 20 bases. The germline V gene encodes CDR1 MNHNY and CDR2 SVGAGI (reference sequence). The CDR3 loop spans 14 amino acids. The CDR3 sequence is CATLDPYLGYEQYF. The CDR3 bases are TGTGCCACCCTCGACCCCTACCTAGGTTACGAGCAGTACTTC.

The sample holds one count of this clone. The CDR3 spells CASKWGGQGNTEAFF. The CDR3 coding sequence is TGCGCCAGCAAGTGGGGAGGCCAGGGGAACACTGAAGCTTTCTTT. The rearrangement links TRBV5-1 to TRBJ1-1; D possibly corresponds to TRBD1 (5 bases). The CDR3 consists of 15 residues. V was shortened by 6 bases and J by 1 base, with 16 bases between the two germline ends. Germline V gene lookup returns CDR1 SGHRS and CDR2 YFSETQ.

The chain employs TRBV10-1 and TRBJ2-1, with D perhaps matching TRBD2 (5 bases). CDR1 is WNHNN and CDR2 is SYGVQD in the germline V gene (reference sequence). V shed 4 bases and J shed 7 bases, with 17 bases lying between them. The length of the CDR3 is 15 residues. The CDR3 sequence is CASSGGAALGNEQFF. The CDR3 nucleotides are TGCGCCAGCAGTGGTGGAGCGGCCCTCGGGAATGAGCAGTTCTTC.

This clone was counted between two and nine times. The rearrangement uses TRBV21-1 and TRBJ1-5. TRBV21-1 is annotated as a pseudogene. The CDR3 extends over 15 amino acids. The CDR3 reads CASGNKVARNQPQHF. The CDR3 nucleotides are TGTGCCAGCGGAAACAAGGTAGCAAGGAATCAGCCCCAGCATTTT.

This clone was picked up one time. The genes are TRBV6-5 and TRBJ1-2; no definite D call. Per the germline V gene, CDR1 is MNHEY and CDR2 is SVGAGI. V dropped 10 bases and J dropped 8 bases, with 17 bases sitting between them. This CDR3 is 12 amino acids long. In DNA, the CDR3 is TGTGCCACCAAGTCGCCCGCGGGAGGCTACACCTTC. Its translation is CATKSPAGGYTF.

This chain connects TRBV21-1 to TRBJ1-2; the tabulated D call, TRBD1, remains unverified against the DNA. TRBV21-1 is a recognized pseudogene. This CDR3 has 14 amino acids. CDR3 nucleotides: TGTGCCAGCAGCGTCGGGACAGCCTCTAATGGCTACACCTTC. It is translated as CASSVGTASNGYTF.

V and J are TRBV12-5 and TRBJ1-5; 9 bases line up with TRBD1. CDR3 length: 21 residues. J lost 0 bases, V lost 0 bases, and 15 bases had no gene match. CDR1 and CDR2 (germline): LGHNT, FRNRAP. CDR3 nucleotides: TGTGCTAGTGGTTTGGTAGGAAAGGGGACAGGGTCATTTAGTAGCAATCAGCCCCAGCATTTT. Translating gives CASGLVGKGTGSFSSNQPQHF.

J is TRBJ1-1 and V is TRBV28; D gene unclear. The germline V gene encodes CDR1 MDHEN and CDR2 SYDVKM. This CDR3 region has 14 residues. V lost 7 bases and J lost 7, with 19 bases in between. CDR3: CASTRGPRGIEAFF. DNA for the CDR3: TGTGCCAGCACTCGAGGGCCTCGAGGAATTGAAGCTTTCTTT.

The J gene is TRBJ2-1, the V gene TRBV24-1, with a tentative D call TRBD1 (6 bases). The V end was cut by 4 bases, the J end by 2 bases, with 17 bases between. The germline gives CDR1 KGHDR, CDR2 SFDVKD. CDR3 length: 17 amino acids. The DNA of the CDR3 is TGTGCCACCAGTGACCCTAAGGGGGATGGCGCCTACAATGAGCAGTTCTTC. The encoded protein is CATSDPKGDGAYNEQFF.

In this sample, this clone turned up a few times. This rearrangement joins TRBV3-1 (or the pseudogene TRBV3-2) to TRBJ1-5; the match to TRBD1 covers 11 bases. The germline V gene encodes CDR1 LGHDT and CDR2 YNNKEL (reference sequence). Losses at the gene ends were 2 bases for V and 4 bases for J; bases not matched to a gene: 4. The CDR3 extends over 16 amino acids. As DNA, the CDR3 is TGTGCCAGCAGCCAACGGGACAGGGGGTTTAATCAGCCCCAGCATTTT. This codes for CASSQRDRGFNQPQHF.